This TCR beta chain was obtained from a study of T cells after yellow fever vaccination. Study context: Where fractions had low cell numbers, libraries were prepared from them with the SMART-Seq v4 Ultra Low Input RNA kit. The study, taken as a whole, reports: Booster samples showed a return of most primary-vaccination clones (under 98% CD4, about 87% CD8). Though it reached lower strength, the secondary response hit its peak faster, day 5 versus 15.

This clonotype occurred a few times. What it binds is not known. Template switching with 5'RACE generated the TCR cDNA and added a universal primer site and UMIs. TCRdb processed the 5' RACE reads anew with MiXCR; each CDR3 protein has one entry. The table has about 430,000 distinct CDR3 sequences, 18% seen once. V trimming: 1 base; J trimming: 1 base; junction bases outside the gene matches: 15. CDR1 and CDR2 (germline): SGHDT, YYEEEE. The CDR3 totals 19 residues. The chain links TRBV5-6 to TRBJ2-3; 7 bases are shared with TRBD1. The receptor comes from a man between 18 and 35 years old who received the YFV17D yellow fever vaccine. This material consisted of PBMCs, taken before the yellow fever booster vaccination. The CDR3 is CASSLLQVIFTGGTDTQYF. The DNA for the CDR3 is TGTGCCAGCAGCTTGCTTCAGGTTATTTTCACAGGGGGCACAGATACGCAGTATTTT.